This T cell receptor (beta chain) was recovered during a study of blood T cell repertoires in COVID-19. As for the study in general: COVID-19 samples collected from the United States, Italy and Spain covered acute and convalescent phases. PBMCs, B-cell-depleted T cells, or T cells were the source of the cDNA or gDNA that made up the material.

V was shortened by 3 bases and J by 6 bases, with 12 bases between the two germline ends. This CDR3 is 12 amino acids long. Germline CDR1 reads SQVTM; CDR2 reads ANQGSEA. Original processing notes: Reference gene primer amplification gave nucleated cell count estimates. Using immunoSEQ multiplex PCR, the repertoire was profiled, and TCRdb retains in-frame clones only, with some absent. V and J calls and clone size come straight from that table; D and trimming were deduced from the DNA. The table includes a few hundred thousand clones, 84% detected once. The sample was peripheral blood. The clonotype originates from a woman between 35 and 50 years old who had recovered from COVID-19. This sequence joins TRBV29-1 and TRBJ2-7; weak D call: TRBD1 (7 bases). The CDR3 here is CSVDQGGVEQYF. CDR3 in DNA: TGCAGCGTTGATCAGGGGGGAGTCGAGCAGTACTTC.